These 32 T cell receptor beta chains share one sample of origin, sequenced in a study of blood T cell repertoires in COVID-19. Sequencing was performed with immunoSEQ multiplex PCR; in TCRdb, only in-frame clones are kept and a portion is missing. The sample records 150,000 to 200,000 clones, about 88% being singletons. Input material: peripheral blood. Every receptor here comes from a man younger than 35 who had recovered from COVID-19.

The chain recombines TRBV28 with TRBJ1-2, with unresolved D. The germline V gene has CDR1 MDHEN and CDR2 SYDVKM. The length of the CDR3 is 15 residues. The V and J ends lost 5 bases and 8 bases respectively, with 21 bases between them. Here the CDR3 reads CASSAGGEARRGYTF. Written as DNA, the CDR3 is TGTGCCAGCAGTGCCGGCGGTGAGGCTAGGAGGGGCTACACCTTC.

This chain connects TRBV7-2 to TRBJ2-5, with D possibly matching TRBD2 (5 bases). This CDR3 has 14 amino acids. With 2 bases removed from V and 4 bases from J, the gap between germline ends came to 11 bases. Germline-derived CDR1 and CDR2 are SGHTA and FQGNSA. The CDR3 nucleotides read TGTGCCAGCAGCTTATACCCGGCGGGAGAGACCCAGTACTTC. Translating gives CASSLYPAGETQYF.

This CDR3 is CASSPQGGIDEQYF. In DNA form, the CDR3 reads TGTGCCAGTAGTCCCCAGGGGGGAATCGACGAGCAGTACTTC. The rearrangement links TRBV19 to TRBJ2-7; the D gene is possibly TRBD1 (7 bases). V was clipped by 5 bases and J by 5 bases, with 16 bases between them. The CDR3 is 14 amino acids. Germline CDR1 reads LNHDA; CDR2 reads SQIVND (reference sequence).

The V gene is TRBV18, the J gene TRBJ2-1; 8 positions agree with TRBD2. Germline V gene lookup returns CDR1 KGHSH and CDR2 LQKENI. The CDR3 extends over 15 amino acids. After removal of 3 bases from V and 8 bases from J, the junction contained 9 bases not matched to a gene. As DNA, the CDR3 is TGTGCCAGCTCACCGCGGACTAGCCGGAGTGATGAGCAGTTCTTC. Residues: CASSPRTSRSDEQFF.

The V gene is TRBV3-1 (or the pseudogene TRBV3-2), the J gene TRBJ1-1; D unclear. V was trimmed by 0 bases and J by 3 bases, leaving 8 bases between them. Per germline, CDR1 LGHDT and CDR2 YNNKEL (reference sequence). The CDR3 has 14 amino acids. CDR3 DNA: TGTGCCAGCAGCCAAGATGGGAGTTACACTGAAGCTTTCTTT. This gives the protein CASSQDGSYTEAFF.

CDR3 in DNA: TGTGCCAGCAGTCCATCGACAGGCTACGAGCAGTACTTC. Protein: CASSPSTGYEQYF. The J gene is TRBJ2-7, the V gene TRBV12-3 or TRBV12-4, with TRBD1 as a possible D gene (6 bases). The CDR3 contains 13 residues. V was clipped by 5 bases and J by 3 bases, with 11 bases between them.

The J gene is TRBJ1-5, the V gene TRBV7-8; D is possibly TRBD1 (5 bases). CDR1 is SGHVS and CDR2 is FQNEAQ in the germline V gene. The CDR3 runs to 16 residues. Trimming removed 0 bases at V and 7 bases at J, with 16 bases between. The CDR3 sequence is CASSLAEAGRRQPQHF. CDR3 in DNA: TGTGCCAGCAGCTTAGCGGAGGCAGGGAGGCGGCAGCCCCAGCATTTT.

The chain carries TRBV9 and TRBJ1-2, with 11 bases aligning to TRBD1. CDR3 length: 14 amino acids. Losses at the gene ends were 4 bases for V and 8 bases for J; bases not matched to a gene: 7. Germline values: CDR1 SGDLS, CDR2 YYNGEE. The CDR3 sequence is CASSPRDRGFGYTF. Here the CDR3 DNA reads TGTGCCAGCAGCCCTAGGGACAGGGGGTTCGGCTACACCTTC.

This clone has only a few counts. The V gene is TRBV27, the J gene TRBJ1-2; 7 positions match TRBD1. CDR3 length equals 12 residues. With 8 bases clipped from V and 4 bases from J, the junction kept 4 bases outside the gene matches. In germline, CDR1 is MNHEY, CDR2 SMNVEV (reference sequence). The chain's CDR3 is CASARQGYGYTF. CDR3 bases: TGTGCCAGCGCAAGACAGGGCTATGGCTACACCTTC.

CDR3 nucleotide sequence: TGTGCCAGCAGCCTCTTAGGTTCTGTCCCCCGAGGCGAGCAGTACTTC. Its translation: CASSLLGSVPRGEQYF. The V gene is TRBV7-2, the J gene TRBJ2-7, with unresolved D. The CDR3 sequence is 16 residues long. V lost 5 bases and J lost 6, with 23 bases in between. Germline CDR1 is SGHTA and CDR2 is FQGNSA.

This chain joins TRBV4-3 and TRBJ1-2; no clear D. The CDR3 extends over 17 amino acids. V was pared by 1 base and J by 8 bases, with 23 bases between. Germline V gene sequence: CDR1 LGHNA, CDR2 YSLEER. The CDR3 reads CASSQAHGGSVFAGYTF. The CDR3 DNA reads TGCGCCAGCAGCCAAGCCCATGGAGGGAGTGTATTCGCCGGCTACACCTTC.

The rearrangement links TRBV6-6 to TRBJ2-3, with 7 bases fitting TRBD1. J lost 1 base, V lost 6 bases, and 7 bases had no gene match. In germline, CDR1 is MNHNY, CDR2 SVGAGI (reference sequence). There are 15 residues in the CDR3. This chain's CDR3 is CASRMDRTGTDTQYF. CDR3 nucleotides: TGTGCCAGCAGAATGGACAGGACAGGCACAGATACGCAGTATTTT.

The V call is TRBV12-2, the J call TRBJ1-1; the D call of TRBD1 is as the table states it, not checked on the DNA. TRBV12-2 is a pseudogene locus. This CDR3 has 12 amino acids. The CDR3 DNA reads TGTGCAAGTCGCTTAGGACACATTGAAGCTTTCTTT. Translating it yields CASRLGHIEAFF.

This chain links TRBV5-1 with TRBJ2-1; no clear D gene. Germline assignment: CDR1 SGHRS and CDR2 YFSETQ. This CDR3 region has 13 residues. V shed 4 bases and J shed 8 bases, with 13 bases lying between them. The CDR3 DNA reads as TGCGCCAGCAGCACAGACCTGGTGGATGAGCAGTTCTTC. It specifies CASSTDLVDEQFF.

The J gene is TRBJ2-7, the V gene TRBV4-3; TRBD2 is a possible D gene (5 bases). This CDR3 spans 14 amino acids. With 4 bases removed from V and 0 bases from J, the gap between germline ends came to 10 bases. Germline values: CDR1 LGHNA, CDR2 YSLEER. The CDR3 is CASSLDWSSYEQYF. As DNA, the CDR3 is TGCGCCAGCAGCCTGGACTGGAGCTCCTACGAGCAGTACTTC.

The chain links TRBV4-1 to TRBJ2-7, with TRBD1 matching over 9 bases. This CDR3 contains 13 residues. V was clipped by 4 bases and J by 4 bases; unmatched bases: 2. Germline lookup yields CDR1 MGHRA and CDR2 YSYEKL. Here the CDR3 DNA reads TGCGCCAGCAGCCTAGGACAGGGGTACGAGCAGTACTTC. This sequence encodes CASSLGQGYEQYF.

For this clone: Within the sample, other DNA sequences also encode this same CDR3. This rearrangement joins TRBV7-2 to TRBJ2-7; D is unclear. CDR3 length: 14 residues. V was clipped by 5 bases and J by 0 bases, with 11 bases between them. Germline assignment: CDR1 SGHTA and CDR2 FQGNSA. CDR3 DNA: TGTGCCAGCAGCCCTGTTACAAGCTCCTACGAGCAGTACTTC. Translated: CASSPVTSSYEQYF.

The chain recombines TRBV5-4 with TRBJ1-3; 9 bases align to TRBD1. V trimming: 5 bases; J trimming: 0 bases; junction bases outside the gene matches: 3. Germline CDR1 reads SGHNT; CDR2 reads YYREEE (reference sequence). The CDR3 totals 15 residues. Written as DNA, the CDR3 is TGTGCCAGCAGTTGGGGACAGGGCTCTGGAAACACCATATATTTT. It specifies CASSWGQGSGNTIYF.

The chain joins TRBV4-3 to TRBJ2-7; TRBD2 aligns across 13 bases. The junction had 5 bases not matched to a gene; V was cut back by 1 base and J by 2 bases. From germline, CDR1 is LGHNA and CDR2 YSLEER. This CDR3 comprises 17 residues. The CDR3 sequence is CASSQAPGLAGTYEQYF. DNA of the CDR3: TGCGCCAGCAGCCAAGCGCCGGGACTAGCGGGGACCTACGAGCAGTACTTC.

This clone has only a few counts. The chain links TRBV29-1 to TRBJ2-7; D is undetermined. The CDR3 contains 13 residues. Germline CDR1 reads SQVTM; CDR2 reads ANQGSEA. V was pared by 3 bases and J by 0 bases, with 9 bases between. The CDR3 DNA is TGCAGCGTTGATAGGCCGGGCTCCTACGAGCAGTACTTC. It translates to CSVDRPGSYEQYF.

The V call is TRBV7-2, the J call TRBJ1-3; D is unclear. CDR3 length equals 12 residues. Germline V gene data show CDR1 as SGHTA and CDR2 as FQGNSA. V gave up 5 bases and J gave up 8 bases, with 10 bases separating them. CDR3 loop: CASSPDGYTIYF. The CDR3 coding sequence is TGTGCCAGCAGCCCCGACGGGTACACCATATATTTT.

This clone was observed once. The V and J genes are TRBV6-2 or TRBV6-3 and TRBJ2-3; the D gene is possibly TRBD2 (5 bases). Germline V gene sequence: CDR1 MNHEY, CDR2 SVGEGT. The CDR3 spans 15 residues. V gave up 5 bases and J gave up 0 bases, with 12 bases separating them. CDR3 amino acids: CASSTEGSSTDTQYF. The CDR3 DNA reads as TGTGCCAGCAGTACCGAGGGCTCTAGCACAGATACGCAGTATTTT.

V is TRBV5-1 and J is TRBJ2-7, with TRBD2 as a possible D gene (5 bases). The V end was cut by 4 bases, the J end by 7 bases, with 21 bases between. The CDR3 has 15 amino acids. Germline loops: CDR1 SGHRS, CDR2 YFSETQ. The CDR3 region is CASSLVYEGVGEQYF. CDR3 nucleotides: TGCGCCAGCAGCCTGGTTTATGAGGGAGTGGGGGAGCAGTACTTC. The entire variable domain, with the rest obtained from reference TRBV5-1 and TRBJ2-7, is as follows: KAGVTQTPRYLIKTRGQQVTLSCSPISGHRSVSWYQQTPGQGLQFLFEYFSETQRNKGNFPGRFSGRQFSNSRSEMNVSTLELGDSALYLCASSLVYEGVGEQYFGPGTRLTVT.

This rearrangement joins TRBV28 to TRBJ2-7; D call uncertain. Germline V gene lookup returns CDR1 MDHEN and CDR2 SYDVKM. The length of the CDR3 is 13 residues. V gave up 4 bases and J gave up 1 base, with 8 bases separating them. CDR3 DNA: TGTGCCAGCAGTTCCCCCTTATCCTACGAGCAGTACTTC. Translation gives CASSSPLSYEQYF. Combining the CDR3 with reference TRBV28 and TRBJ2-7 gives the whole variable domain DVKVTQSSRYLVKRTGEKVFLECVQDMDHENMFWYRQDPGLGLRLIYFSYDVKMKEKGDIPEGYSVSREKKERFSLILESASTNQTSMYLCASSSPLSYEQYFGPGTRLTVT.

The V call is TRBV2, the J call TRBJ2-2; 8 bases map to TRBD1. The ends lost 5 bases at V and 4 bases at J; junction bases unmatched: 6. The CDR3 length is 15 residues. The germline V gene has CDR1 SNHLY and CDR2 FYNNEI. CDR3 DNA: TGTGCCAGCAGTCCGGGACAGGCGCCCACCGGGGAGCTGTTTTTT. Encoded protein: CASSPGQAPTGELFF.

This clone was seen once. The chain joins TRBV21-1 to TRBJ2-1; the D call in the table, TRBD2, was not verified against the DNA. TRBV21-1 is an annotated pseudogene. The CDR3 contains 14 residues. For the CDR3, the DNA is TGTGCCAGCAAGCGAAAAAGGGAGGGCAATGAGCAGTTCTTC. This gives the protein CASKRKREGNEQFF.

The chain uses TRBV10-3 and TRBJ2-7, with 9 positions matching TRBD2. V lost 2 bases, J lost 5 bases, and 10 bases stayed unmatched. Germline loops: CDR1 ENHRY, CDR2 SYGVKD. This CDR3 is built from 16 residues. The CDR3 protein is CAISEPEPGLAHEQYF. CDR3 coding DNA: TGTGCCATCAGTGAGCCGGAGCCGGGACTAGCCCACGAGCAGTACTTC.

This chain joins TRBV12-3 or TRBV12-4 and TRBJ1-1; D is undetermined. This CDR3 has 13 amino acids. The ends were cut back, 3 bases at V and 3 bases at J, with 8 bases in the middle. The CDR3 spells CASSFYADTEAFF. CDR3 sequence (DNA): TGTGCCAGCAGTTTCTACGCGGACACTGAAGCTTTCTTT.

CDR3: CASSIGTMDGETQYF. The CDR3 nucleotides are TGTGCCAGTAGTATCGGGACTATGGATGGGGAGACCCAGTACTTC. The rearrangement uses TRBV19 and TRBJ2-5; TRBD2 matches at 7 bases. V dropped 3 bases and J dropped 5; count of bases not matched to a gene: 9. This CDR3 has 15 residues. In germline, CDR1 is LNHDA, CDR2 SQIVND (reference sequence).

This clone was picked up a small number of times. This rearrangement joins TRBV13 to TRBJ2-7, with 13 bases that match TRBD2. The germline CDR1 and CDR2 sequences are PRHDT and FYEKMQ (reference sequence). The V gene end was trimmed by 3 bases and the J gene end by 5 bases; junction bases not matched to a gene: 4. There are 15 residues in the CDR3. The CDR3 DNA reads as TGTGCCAGCAGCTTGGCTGGACTAGCGGGAGACGAGCAGTACTTC. Translation gives CASSLAGLAGDEQYF. Complete variable domain (other parts from reference TRBV13 and TRBJ2-7): AAGVIQSPRHLIKEKRETATLKCYPIPRHDTVYWYQQGPGQDPQFLISFYEKMQSDKGSIPDRFSAQQFSDYHSELNMSSLELGDSALYFCASSLAGLAGDEQYFGPGTRLTVT.

The chain links TRBV7-2 to TRBJ2-5; D is unresolved. The germline gives CDR1 SGHTA, CDR2 FQGNSA. Trimming stripped 5 bases from V and 2 bases from J, with 9 bases between. The CDR3 covers 13 residues. CDR3: CASSGQIQETQYF. For the CDR3, the DNA is TGTGCCAGCAGCGGGCAGATACAAGAGACCCAGTACTTC.

This sequence joins TRBV27 and TRBJ2-7; 8 nucleotides align to TRBD2. CDR1 is MNHEY, CDR2 SMNVEV, per germline (reference sequence). The CDR3 runs 15 residues. The ends lost 4 bases at V and 6 bases at J; junction bases unmatched: 11. CDR3 amino acids: CASSSIAGTSVEQYF. Here the CDR3 DNA reads TGTGCCAGCAGTTCGATAGCGGGAACGTCGGTCGAGCAGTACTTC.